The 13 T cell receptor beta chains listed next were all sequenced from one sample in a study of radiotherapy plus CTLA-4 blockade in lung cancer. Repertoires were generated with immunoSEQ multiplex PCR, while TCRdb's copy carries only in-frame clones and drops some. The profile shows over 60,000 clones, around 90% of them singletons. The sample here was peripheral blood, taken from a patient treated with radiotherapy plus ipilimumab. The receptors shown here come from a human donor with non-small cell lung cancer who had stable disease on radiotherapy plus ipilimumab.

V and J are TRBV5-1 and TRBJ1-4; D unresolved. CDR3 size: 13 residues. Between the trimmed V and J ends, which lost 4 bases and 3 bases, there was a span of 7 bases. The germline gives CDR1 SGHRS, CDR2 YFSETQ. The CDR3 DNA reads as TGCGCCAGCAGCCCCCTCCCTAATGAAAAACTGTTTTTT. Protein: CASSPLPNEKLFF.

Details on this clone: Other DNA sequences in this specimen translate into the identical CDR3. V and J are TRBV5-1 and TRBJ2-5; D call uncertain. Trimming pared 0 bases from V and 4 bases from J, leaving 4 bases between. The CDR3 has 12 amino acids. Germline CDR1 is SGHRS and CDR2 is YFSETQ. The CDR3 nucleotides read TGCGCCAGCAGCTTGGAAGGAGAGACCCAGTACTTC. It translates to CASSLEGETQYF.

The gene calls are TRBV5-1 and TRBJ2-3, with D uncertain. The CDR3 loop spans 13 amino acids. Germline CDR1 and CDR2: SGHRS and YFSETQ. The V and J ends lost 4 bases and 2 bases respectively, with 8 bases between them. The CDR3 is CASSRILTDTQYF. The CDR3 DNA is TGCGCCAGCAGCAGGATTCTCACAGATACGCAGTATTTT.

The chain has TRBV6-4 and TRBJ1-6, with 9 bases lining up with TRBD1. Germline lookup yields CDR1 MRHNA and CDR2 SNTAGT. CDR3 length: 14 residues. With V trimmed by 6 bases and J by 10 bases, 7 bases remained unmatched. The CDR3 coding sequence is TGTGCCAGCAGAGGACAGGGGCCCTCGTCACCCCTCCACTTT. This encodes CASRGQGPSSPLHF.

This clone was seen a handful of times. CDR3 sequence: CAISENGSNSPLHF. The CDR3 nucleotides read TGTGCCATCAGTGAGAACGGATCAAATTCACCCCTCCACTTT. This sequence joins TRBV10-3 and TRBJ1-6; D gene unclear. The CDR3 totals 14 residues. V dropped 2 bases and J dropped 7 bases, with 9 bases sitting between them. Per germline, CDR1 ENHRY and CDR2 SYGVKD.

The chain carries TRBV4-1 and TRBJ2-3; TRBD1 might be the D (6 bases). Trimming took 2 bases from V and 6 from J, leaving 15 bases between them. The CDR3 is 15 amino acids. Germline loops: CDR1 MGHRA, CDR2 YSYEKL. This chain's CDR3 is CASSQTLGTLDTQYF. CDR3 DNA sequence: TGCGCCAGCAGCCAAACCCTAGGGACATTGGATACGCAGTATTTT.

This clone was found a few times. The V and J genes are TRBV18 and TRBJ2-7; D remains unclear. Trimming cost V 1 base and J 0 bases, with 7 bases left between them. This CDR3 is 14 amino acids long. Germline V gene lookup returns CDR1 KGHSH and CDR2 LQKENI. The CDR3 bases are TGTGCCAGCTCACCACTTCCTGTCTCCTACGAGCAGTACTTC. Translation: CASSPLPVSYEQYF.

V usage is TRBV5-5 and J usage is TRBJ1-6; D uncertain. CDR1 and CDR2 (germline): SGHKS, YYEKEE (reference sequence). The CDR3 totals 14 residues. Trimming took 4 bases from V and 7 from J, leaving 12 bases between them. The CDR3, as DNA: TGTGCCAGCAGCCCGGGCAGGAACAATTCACCCCTCCACTTT. Its translation: CASSPGRNNSPLHF.

The V gene is TRBV27, the J gene TRBJ2-3; D possibly corresponds to TRBD1 (5 bases). The CDR3 contains 14 residues. V shed 3 bases and J shed 3 bases, with 10 bases lying between them. The germline CDR1 and CDR2 sequences are MNHEY and SMNVEV (reference sequence). The DNA for the CDR3 is TGTGCCAGCAGTTTCACCAGGGCGACAGATACGCAGTATTTT. Encoded protein: CASSFTRATDTQYF.

The V gene is TRBV6-5, the J gene TRBJ2-7; D is perhaps TRBD1 or TRBD2 (5 bases each). The germline gives CDR1 MNHEY, CDR2 SVGAGI. The CDR3 is made up of 14 amino acids. Between the trimmed V and J ends, which lost 2 bases and 2 bases, there was a span of 10 bases. As DNA, the CDR3 is TGTGCCAGCAGTTACCCGGGACGTCCCTACGAGCAGTACTTC. It specifies CASSYPGRPYEQYF.

This rearrangement joins TRBV28 to TRBJ1-2, with D maybe TRBD1 (6 bases). This CDR3 has 15 amino acids. V dropped 5 bases and J dropped 0 bases, with 13 bases sitting between them. CDR1 MDHEN and CDR2 SYDVKM come from the germline V gene. This chain's CDR3 is CASSGGTRSNYGYTF. DNA for the CDR3: TGTGCCAGCAGTGGCGGGACACGTTCTAACTATGGCTACACCTTC.

This clone was counted a single time. This chain joins TRBV5-1 and TRBJ2-7, with a possible D match to TRBD1 (5 bases). The CDR3 runs 11 residues. The germline V and J ends were trimmed by 7 bases and 5 bases, with 10 bases remaining between them. CDR1 is SGHRS, CDR2 YFSETQ, per germline. CDR3 protein: CASRLGDEQYF. The CDR3 nucleotides read TGCGCCAGCCGCCTAGGGGACGAGCAGTACTTC. Complete variable domain (other parts from reference TRBV5-1 and TRBJ2-7): KAGVTQTPRYLIKTRGQQVTLSCSPISGHRSVSWYQQTPGQGLQFLFEYFSETQRNKGNFPGRFSGRQFSNSRSEMNVSTLELGDSALYLCASRLGDEQYFGPGTRLTVT.

The chain couples TRBV5-4 to TRBJ2-7; TRBD1 agrees at 10 bases. The ends lost 3 bases at V and 2 bases at J; junction bases unmatched: 5. This CDR3 is 15 amino acids long. Germline CDR1 SGHNT, CDR2 YYREEE (reference sequence). CDR3 sequence reads: CASSSPGTGAYEQYF. The CDR3 DNA reads as TGTGCCAGCAGCTCACCGGGGACAGGGGCCTACGAGCAGTACTTC.